These 9 T cell receptor beta chains originate from one sample sequenced in a study of OX40 agonist ivuxolimab in advanced cancers. This table comes from immunoSEQ multiplex PCR, and its TCRdb copy is limited to in-frame clones, with some not included. The sample contains about 97,000 clones, 80% to 90% of which appear only once. Sequenced material: CD4+ or CD8+ T cells sorted from blood, taken in a trial of the OX40 agonist ivuxolimab. The receptors here all came from an adult with an advanced solid tumor such as melanoma, head and neck, liver or kidney cancer.

The chain links TRBV9 to TRBJ2-3; unclear D gene. V was trimmed by 4 bases and J by 1 base, leaving 13 bases between them. Germline CDR1 is SGDLS and CDR2 is YYNGEE. CDR3 length equals 15 residues. This chain's CDR3 is CASSPRQDGTDTQYF. CDR3 DNA: TGTGCCAGCAGCCCTCGCCAAGACGGCACAGATACGCAGTATTTT.

In nucleotides, the CDR3 is TGTGCCAGCAGTCAGGAGAGAAACACCATATATTTT. Protein product: CASSQERNTIYF. The rearrangement links TRBV6-6 to TRBJ1-3; D is ambiguous. Germline V lookup: CDR1 MNHNY, CDR2 SVGAGI (reference sequence). The V gene lost 5 bases and the J gene lost 5 bases, with 7 bases spanning the gap. CDR3 length: 12 residues.

The rearrangement joins TRBV30 to TRBJ2-6, with D uncertain. Trimming stripped 0 bases from V and 0 bases from J, with 15 bases between. CDR1 GTSNPN and CDR2 SVGIG come from the germline V gene (reference sequence). The CDR3 is 18 amino acids. The CDR3 DNA sequence: TGTGCCTGGAGTGTACCACATCTGTCTCACTCTGGGGCCAACGTCCTGACTTTC. It codes for CAWSVPHLSHSGANVLTF. Variable domain in full (rest from reference TRBV30 and TRBJ2-6): SQTIHQWPATLVQPVGSPLSLECTVEGTSNPNLYWYRQAAGRGLQLLFYSVGIGQISSEVPQNLSASRPQDRQFILSSKKLLLSDSGFYLCAWSVPHLSHSGANVLTFGAGSRLTVL.

The V and J genes are TRBV9 and TRBJ1-2, with D possibly matching TRBD1 (6 bases). Germline-derived CDR1 and CDR2 are SGDLS and YYNGEE. The CDR3 is made up of 15 amino acids. Trimming removed 0 bases at V and 2 bases at J, with 11 bases between. Written as DNA, the CDR3 is TGTGCCAGCAGCGTAGGAGGGGGGAGAAACTATGGCTACACCTTC. This codes for CASSVGGGRNYGYTF.

The V gene is TRBV7-2, the J gene TRBJ1-2; possible D gene TRBD1, 5 bases. The germline V gene encodes CDR1 SGHTA and CDR2 FQGNSA. CDR3 size: 14 residues. Trimming took off 2 bases at V and 4 bases at J, with 11 bases between the two ends. CDR3: CASSLSPTGYGYTF. In DNA form, the CDR3 reads TGTGCCAGCAGCTTAAGTCCCACAGGCTATGGCTACACCTTC.

The genes are TRBV7-6 and TRBJ1-1; D is perhaps TRBD1 (5 bases). The CDR3 has 17 amino acids. The germline V gene encodes CDR1 SGHVS and CDR2 FNYEAQ. The V end lost 1 base, the J end lost 1 base, and 16 bases lay between the germline ends. The CDR3 DNA follows: TGTGCCAGCAGCTTAGGTCGGGGGACTGATTCGAACACTGAAGCTTTCTTT. This encodes CASSLGRGTDSNTEAFF.

For this clone: This same CDR3 is encoded by further DNA sequences in the sample. The chain combines TRBV5-1 with TRBJ2-5; D not resolved. The V end lost 1 base, the J end lost 2 bases, and 0 bases lay between the germline ends. The CDR3 is made up of 11 amino acids. CDR1 is SGHRS and CDR2 is YFSETQ in the germline V gene. The DNA for the CDR3 is TGCGCCAGCAGCTTGCAAGAGACCCAGTACTTC. Encoded protein: CASSLQETQYF.

The V gene is TRBV18, the J gene TRBJ1-4; TRBD1 is a possible D gene (5 bases). V lost 6 bases to trimming and J lost 4 bases, with 12 bases between them. Germline V gene lookup returns CDR1 KGHSH and CDR2 LQKENI. The CDR3 runs to 14 residues. CDR3 nucleotide sequence: TGTGCCAGCTCTACGGGGGTCGTTAATGAAAAACTGTTTTTT. Amino acids: CASSTGVVNEKLFF.

The chain recombines TRBV6-5 with TRBJ1-3; no definite D call. Germline V gives CDR1 MNHEY, CDR2 SVGAGI. The ends were cut back, 6 bases at V and 4 bases at J, with 4 bases in the middle. This CDR3 has 11 amino acids. The CDR3 reads CASRQGNTIYF. The CDR3 bases are TGTGCCAGCAGACAAGGAAACACCATATATTTT.